Presented here are 6 T cell receptor beta chains from one specimen sequenced in a study of blood T cell repertoires in COVID-19. Profiled with immunoSEQ multiplex PCR; TCRdb holds only in-frame clones, not every one. The table has tens of thousands of clones, about 90% seen once; the top ten hold under 0.65%. Sequenced material: peripheral blood. The receptors were sampled from a man between 50 and 59 years old with COVID-19, enrolled during active disease.

The CDR3 bases are TGTGCCAGCTCCTTTGACAGGGGACCAGATACGCAGTATTTT. Protein product: CASSFDRGPDTQYF. The chain employs TRBV18 and TRBJ2-3, with 8 bases aligning to TRBD1. The V and J ends lost 6 bases and 4 bases, in that order; junction bases with no gene match: 6. Germline CDR1 reads KGHSH; CDR2 reads LQKENI. This CDR3 comprises 14 residues.

The rearrangement links TRBV7-7 to TRBJ2-3, with TRBD2 matching over 14 bases. The CDR3 has 15 residues. V shed 3 bases, J shed 7 bases, and the junction held 3 bases outside the gene matches. CDR1 is SSHAT and CDR2 is FNYEAQ in the germline V gene (reference sequence). CDR3 in amino acids: CASSLGLAGVYTQYF. CDR3 nucleotide sequence: TGTGCCAGCAGCTTGGGACTAGCGGGAGTGTATACGCAGTATTTT.

The rearrangement links TRBV9 to TRBJ1-4; 9 positions match TRBD1. The CDR3 extends over 14 amino acids. Germline CDR1 and CDR2: SGDLS and YYNGEE. V lost 4 bases, J lost 8 bases, and 6 bases stayed unmatched. The CDR3: CASSLDRGGEKLFF. Here the CDR3 DNA reads TGTGCCAGCAGCCTGGACAGGGGAGGGGAAAAACTGTTTTTT.

The J gene is TRBJ1-2, the V gene TRBV14; the D gene is possibly TRBD1 (5 bases). This CDR3 contains 13 residues. V was shortened by 2 bases and J by 7 bases, with 11 bases between the two germline ends. The germline CDR1 and CDR2 sequences are SGHDN and FVKESK. The CDR3 protein is CASSQSRVPGYTF. The CDR3 nucleotides are TGTGCCAGCAGCCAAAGCAGGGTACCTGGCTACACCTTC.

The chain uses TRBV5-4 and TRBJ1-4; the D gene is possibly TRBD1 (5 bases). Trimming shortened V by 0 bases and J by 3 bases, and 9 bases separated the two germline ends. The CDR3 runs 15 residues. Germline V gives CDR1 SGHNT, CDR2 YYREEE (reference sequence). For the CDR3, the DNA is TGTGCCAGCAGCTTGGACCAGGGATCTAATGAAAAACTGTTTTTT. This gives the protein CASSLDQGSNEKLFF. The full variable domain, with the rest looked up from reference TRBV5-4 and TRBJ1-4, is ETGVTQSPTHLIKTRGQQVTLRCSSQSGHNTVSWYQQALGQGPQFIFQYYREEENGRGNFPPRFSGLQFPNYSSELNVNALELDDSALYLCASSLDQGSNEKLFFGSGTQLSVL.

The chain couples TRBV4-2 to TRBJ2-3; 9 bases map to TRBD2. Germline V gene lookup returns CDR1 LGHNA and CDR2 YNFKEQ. The ends lost 4 bases at V and 5 bases at J; junction bases unmatched: 10. The CDR3 spans 16 residues. CDR3 DNA: TGTGCCAGCAGCCTACGAACGGCGGGAGGGGTAGATACGCAGTATTTT. Its protein product is CASSLRTAGGVDTQYF.